Listed below are T cell receptor beta chains from one sample, sequenced in a study of siplizumab effects on memory and regulatory T cells. Clones were sequenced by immunoSEQ multiplex PCR, and TCRdb holds only the in-frame ones, with some missing. The table lists about 46,000 clones, over 90% of them singletons. Sequencing input: CD8+ T cells sorted from blood. All receptors come from a human donor in good health. CDR3s leave out the opening cysteine and the closing phenylalanine or tryptophan.

J: TRBJ2-1
V: TRBV21-1
CDR3: ASIGEQF

J: TRBJ1-5
V: TRBV28
CDR3: ASSLDSFNQPQH

J: TRBJ2-1
V: TRBV10-1
CDR3: ASSESGYNEQF

J: TRBJ2-1
V: TRBV10-3
CDR3: AISESSGAISYNEQF

J: TRBJ2-7
V: TRBV13
CDR3: ASSLGVAGANERY

J: TRBJ2-3
V: TRBV29-1
CDR3: SVDFVADPDTQY

J: TRBJ1-2
V: TRBV9
CDR3: ASSVEGAGERYGYT

J: TRBJ1-1
V: TRBV7-3
CDR3: ASSPTGTGVNEAF

J: TRBJ2-3
V: TRBV7-2
CDR3: ASSSFPGLAGTDTDTQY

J: TRBJ2-1
V: TRBV7-9
CDR3: ASSLPSERDNEQF

J: TRBJ2-2
V: TRBV9
CDR3: ASSERGLGNTGELF

J: TRBJ2-5
V: TRBV28
CDR3: ASSFLIRASGPQETQY

J: TRBJ2-1
V: TRBV27
CDR3: ASKAGTSAFSSYNEQF

J: TRBJ2-2
V: TRBV6-6
CDR3: ASRARSSNTGELF

J: TRBJ2-1
V: TRBV2
CDR3: ASYPEIYNEQF

J: TRBJ2-2
V: TRBV7-8
CDR3: ASSLETSGDTGELF